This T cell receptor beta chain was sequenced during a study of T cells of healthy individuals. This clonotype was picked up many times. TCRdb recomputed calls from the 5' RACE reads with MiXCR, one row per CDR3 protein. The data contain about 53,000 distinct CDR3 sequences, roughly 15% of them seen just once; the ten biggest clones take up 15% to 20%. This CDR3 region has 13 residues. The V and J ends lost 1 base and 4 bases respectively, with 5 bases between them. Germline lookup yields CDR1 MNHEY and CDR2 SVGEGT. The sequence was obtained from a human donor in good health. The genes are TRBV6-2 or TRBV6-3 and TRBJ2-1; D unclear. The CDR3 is CASSYLVYNEQFF. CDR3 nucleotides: TGTGCCAGCAGTTACTTGGTTTACAATGAGCAGTTCTTC.